One and the same sample provided the 26 T cell receptor beta chains below, sequenced in a study of cytomegalovirus exposure and HLA in healthy donors. A multiplex PCR was run with 60 Vbeta primers and 13 Jbeta primers. Profiled with immunoSEQ multiplex PCR; TCRdb holds only in-frame clones, not every one. The table includes 95,000 to 110,000 clones, less than 85% detected once. Specimen: PBMCs. The receptors here all came from a woman under 30 in good health and CMV-seropositive.

The CDR3 DNA sequence: TGTGCCAGCACCCTCCCCGATCAGCCCCAGCATTTT. As protein: CASTLPDQPQHF. V is TRBV28 and J is TRBJ1-5; no clear D. Trimming cost V 7 bases and J 5 bases, with 9 bases left between them. CDR1 is MDHEN and CDR2 is SYDVKM in the germline V gene. CDR3 length: 12 amino acids.

The chain has TRBV10-3 and TRBJ1-4, with D possibly being TRBD1 (6 bases). The V gene's germline CDR1 is ENHRY and CDR2 SYGVKD. V was clipped by 3 bases and J by 6 bases, with 14 bases between them. This CDR3 is built from 15 residues. The CDR3 region has the DNA TGTGCCATCAGTGAAGTGCCAGAGGGGGATGAAAAACTGTTTTTT. Its protein is CAISEVPEGDEKLFF.

This chain connects TRBV4-1 to TRBJ2-5, with a tentative D call TRBD1 (6 bases). This CDR3 has 17 amino acids. V was cut by 1 base and J by 1 base, with 16 bases left in between. CDR1 and CDR2 (germline): MGHRA, YSYEKL. The CDR3 loop is CASSQGGPYLGQETQYF. The CDR3 DNA reads TGCGCCAGCAGCCAAGGGGGGCCCTACCTAGGCCAAGAGACCCAGTACTTC.

The chain employs TRBV30 and TRBJ2-1, with D possibly TRBD1 on 6 matching bases. The germline V gene has CDR1 GTSNPN and CDR2 SVGIG (reference sequence). The CDR3 extends over 13 amino acids. V was cut by 5 bases and J by 7 bases, with 15 bases left in between. The CDR3 loop is CAWEGERGNEQFF. The DNA for the CDR3 is TGTGCCTGGGAGGGGGAGAGAGGTAATGAGCAGTTCTTC.

The chain recombines TRBV5-1 with TRBJ2-7; 11 bases agree with TRBD2. Trimming removed 4 bases from V and 2 bases from J; junction bases left unmatched: 8. From germline, CDR1 is SGHRS and CDR2 YFSETQ. There are 16 residues in the CDR3. CDR3 sequence reads: CASSSTSGSETYEQYF. The DNA for the CDR3 is TGCGCCAGCAGCAGCACTAGCGGGAGTGAAACCTACGAGCAGTACTTC.

This clone was counted a few times. The chain recombines TRBV4-2 with TRBJ2-1; 8 bases map to TRBD2. The J segment lost 9 bases and the V segment lost 4 bases, leaving 14 bases of the junction unmatched. Germline V gene data show CDR1 as LGHNA and CDR2 as YNFKEQ. The CDR3 spans 16 residues. The CDR3, as DNA: TGTGCCAGCAGCCCCGAGGGGCCTAGCGGGTCGACTGAGCAGTTCTTC. Translation gives CASSPEGPSGSTEQFF.

This clone has a handful of counts. The CDR3 region has the DNA TGTGCCAGCTCCATCCGGGGGGAAGGCGGCGAGCAGTACTTC. Protein: CASSIRGEGGEQYF. This sequence joins TRBV27 and TRBJ2-7, with TRBD2 matching over 7 bases. In germline, CDR1 is MNHEY, CDR2 SMNVEV (reference sequence). After removal of 8 bases from V and 6 bases from J, the junction contained 13 bases not matched to a gene. The length of the CDR3 is 14 residues.

The chain uses TRBV5-4 and TRBJ2-2; 10 positions match TRBD2. Looked up from germline, CDR1 is SGHNT and CDR2 is YYREEE (reference sequence). The CDR3 is made up of 16 amino acids. Losses at the gene ends were 4 bases for V and 4 bases for J; bases not matched to a gene: 7. CDR3 region: CASSTQAGGGTGELFF. The CDR3 DNA follows: TGTGCCAGCAGCACCCAAGCGGGAGGGGGCACCGGGGAGCTGTTTTTT.

V gene TRBV6-5 combines with J gene TRBJ2-7, with TRBD2 identical over 12 bases. This CDR3 comprises 14 residues. V lost 6 bases to trimming and J lost 4 bases; unmatched junction nucleotides: 4. Germline assignment: CDR1 MNHEY and CDR2 SVGAGI. The CDR3 spells CASRRLAGEYEQYF. The DNA of the CDR3 is TGTGCCAGCAGAAGACTAGCGGGAGAGTACGAGCAGTACTTC.

The CDR3 reads CASSPGTVTHEQFF. The CDR3 DNA follows: TGTGCCAGTAGCCCGGGAACTGTGACCCATGAGCAGTTCTTC. V usage is TRBV19 and J usage is TRBJ2-1, with TRBD2 as a possible D gene (5 bases). V lost 6 bases and J lost 8, with 17 bases in between. This CDR3 contains 14 residues. Germline CDR1 is LNHDA and CDR2 is SQIVND (reference sequence).

The genes are TRBV28 and TRBJ2-5; 9 bases match TRBD1. The CDR3 has 13 residues. After removal of 6 bases from V and 5 bases from J, the junction contained 4 bases not matched to a gene. CDR1 and CDR2 (germline): MDHEN, SYDVKM. DNA of the CDR3: TGTGCCAGCAGAACAGGGGGCGGGGAGACCCAGTACTTC. Translated, it gives CASRTGGGETQYF.

J is TRBJ2-1 and V is TRBV21-1; the table assigns TRBD2, which was not confirmed against the DNA. TRBV21-1 is a pseudogene. The CDR3 has 19 amino acids. The CDR3, as DNA: TGTGCCAGCAGCAAAGTCAGGACTAGCGGGAGGAAGAACTACAATGAGCAGTTCTTC. As protein: CASSKVRTSGRKNYNEQFF.

This clone appeared once. The rearrangement joins TRBV28 to TRBJ1-2, with D unclear. V was clipped by 6 bases and J by 5 bases, with 10 bases between them. Germline lookup yields CDR1 MDHEN and CDR2 SYDVKM. This CDR3 has 12 amino acids. In nucleotides, the CDR3 is TGTGCCAGCAGGGCCCTAGGATATGGCTACACCTTC. It yields the protein CASRALGYGYTF.

The chain combines TRBV15 with TRBJ2-7; D ambiguous. The CDR3 totals 15 residues. With 0 bases removed from V and 1 base from J, the gap between germline ends came to 10 bases. In germline, CDR1 is LNHNV, CDR2 YYDKDF (reference sequence). As DNA, the CDR3 is TGTGCCACCAGCAGAGACCCGGTGGTGTCCTACGAGCAGTACTTC. It is translated as CATSRDPVVSYEQYF. Together with reference TRBV15 and TRBJ2-7, the CDR3 gives the full variable domain: DAMVIQNPRYQVTQFGKPVTLSCSQTLNHNVMYWYQQKSSQAPKLLFHYYDKDFNNEADTPDNFQSRRPNTSFCFLDIRSPGLGDTAMYLCATSRDPVVSYEQYFGPGTRLTVT.

The CDR3 DNA is TGTGCCAGCAGTGAAGCCCCGGGATCCTACAATGAGCAGTTCTTC. Translated, it gives CASSEAPGSYNEQFF. The V gene is TRBV6-1, the J gene TRBJ2-1, with D maybe TRBD2 (5 bases). The CDR3 runs 15 residues. V was pared by 0 bases and J by 1 base, with 7 bases between. Germline CDR1 reads MNHNS; CDR2 reads SASEGT.

The chain combines TRBV15 with TRBJ1-5; possibly TRBD1 for D (6 bases). The CDR3 has 14 amino acids. Trimming took off 3 bases at V and 7 bases at J, with 13 bases between the two ends. Germline V gives CDR1 LNHNV, CDR2 YYDKDF (reference sequence). The DNA for the CDR3 is TGTGCCACCAGCAGTGAACAGGGCGAGCAGCCCCAGCATTTT. This sequence encodes CATSSEQGEQPQHF. Full variable domain (outside the CDR3, taken from reference TRBV15 and TRBJ1-5): DAMVIQNPRYQVTQFGKPVTLSCSQTLNHNVMYWYQQKSSQAPKLLFHYYDKDFNNEADTPDNFQSRRPNTSFCFLDIRSPGLGDTAMYLCATSSEQGEQPQHFGDGTRLSIL.

This clone was detected only once. CDR3 sequence reads: CASSQGGDTQYF. The CDR3 DNA reads as TGTGCCAGCAGCCAAGGAGGGGATACGCAGTATTTT. The V and J genes are TRBV14 and TRBJ2-3, with D possibly TRBD2 on 5 matching bases. The CDR3 covers 12 residues. Germline-derived CDR1 and CDR2 are SGHDN and FVKESK. V was shortened by 1 base and J by 6 bases, with 5 bases between the two germline ends.

The CDR3 DNA is TGTGCCAGCAGTGCGACAGGGCTCGCTAGCACAGATACGCAGTATTTT. Encoded protein: CASSATGLASTDTQYF. The chain uses TRBV6-1 and TRBJ2-3; TRBD1 matches at 7 bases. Losses at the gene ends were 4 bases for V and 0 bases for J; bases not matched to a gene: 7. This CDR3 region has 16 residues. CDR1 MNHNS and CDR2 SASEGT come from the germline V gene.

The rearrangement links TRBV27 to TRBJ2-7; 7 bases match TRBD2. CDR3 size: 14 residues. Trimming removed 6 bases from V and 2 bases from J; junction bases left unmatched: 7. Per the germline V gene, CDR1 is MNHEY and CDR2 is SMNVEV (reference sequence). As DNA, the CDR3 is TGTGCCAGCAGCGTGGCTAGCGGACCCTACGAGCAGTACTTC. Amino acid sequence: CASSVASGPYEQYF.

As for this clone: This specimen includes other DNA sequences encoding the same CDR3. J is TRBJ2-5 and V is TRBV5-1, with a weak D call TRBD2 (7 bases). CDR3 size: 14 residues. V lost 0 bases and J lost 5, with 11 bases in between. Germline CDR1 reads SGHRS; CDR2 reads YFSETQ. The CDR3 DNA is TGCGCCAGCAGCTTGGCCGGGGGGCAGGAGACCCAGTACTTC. The encoded protein is CASSLAGGQETQYF.

The J gene is TRBJ1-1, the V gene TRBV18; perhaps TRBD1 as D (6 bases). V lost 0 bases to trimming and J lost 7 bases, with 18 bases between them. This CDR3 spans 16 amino acids. Per germline, CDR1 KGHSH and CDR2 LQKENI. The DNA of the CDR3 is TGTGCCAGCTCACCACCGGAATTTCCAGGGACACTTGAAGCTTTCTTT. Translation gives CASSPPEFPGTLEAFF.

The rearrangement joins TRBV28 to TRBJ2-4; D is uncertain. CDR1 is MDHEN and CDR2 is SYDVKM in the germline V gene. Trimming stripped 3 bases from V and 0 bases from J, with 12 bases between. The CDR3 spans 16 residues. This chain's CDR3 is CASSFADSIAKNIQYF. DNA for the CDR3: TGTGCCAGCAGTTTCGCTGACTCAATAGCCAAAAACATTCAGTACTTC. The full variable domain, its missing parts supplied by reference TRBV28 and TRBJ2-4, is DVKVTQSSRYLVKRTGEKVFLECVQDMDHENMFWYRQDPGLGLRLIYFSYDVKMKEKGDIPEGYSVSREKKERFSLILESASTNQTSMYLCASSFADSIAKNIQYFGAGTRLSVL.

V usage is TRBV5-6 and J usage is TRBJ2-6; D ambiguous. The CDR3 loop spans 16 amino acids. Trimming removed 4 bases at V and 4 bases at J, with 15 bases between. Germline assignment: CDR1 SGHDT and CDR2 YYEEEE. The CDR3 DNA sequence: TGTGCCAGCAGCCTGGGTATGGGCGACGGGGCCAACGTCCTGACTTTC. This codes for CASSLGMGDGANVLTF.

V and J are TRBV6-6 and TRBJ1-2, with a possible D match to TRBD1 (6 bases). This CDR3 has 14 residues. In germline, CDR1 is MNHNY, CDR2 SVGAGI (reference sequence). The V end was cut by 5 bases, the J end by 1 base, with 11 bases between. CDR3 in DNA: TGTGCCAGCAGTGGTCAGGGGCTTAACTATGGCTACACCTTC. It codes for CASSGQGLNYGYTF.

The rearrangement links TRBV18 to TRBJ1-1, with 8 bases fitting TRBD1. With 6 bases clipped from V and 1 base from J, the junction kept 4 bases outside the gene matches. CDR1 and CDR2 from the germline V gene are KGHSH and LQKENI. This CDR3 comprises 14 residues. This chain's CDR3 is CASSRQGKNTEAFF. The CDR3 DNA follows: TGTGCCAGCTCGCGACAGGGGAAGAACACTGAAGCTTTCTTT. Based on the CDR3 plus reference TRBV18 and TRBJ1-1, the full variable domain is NAGVMQNPRHLVRRRGQEARLRCSPMKGHSHVYWYRQLPEEGLKFMVYLQKENIIDESGMPKERFSAEFPKEGPSILRIQQVVRGDSAAYFCASSRQGKNTEAFFGQGTRLTVV.

V and J are TRBV9 and TRBJ2-7; 8 positions match TRBD1. The CDR3 spans 13 residues. V trimming: 4 bases; J trimming: 6 bases; junction bases outside the gene matches: 6. Germline assignment: CDR1 SGDLS and CDR2 YYNGEE. For the CDR3, the DNA is TGTGCCAGCAGCCCCAAAACAGGGGGCGAGCAGTACTTC. Translating gives CASSPKTGGEQYF. The variable domain in full, with the rest retrieved from reference TRBV9 and TRBJ2-7, is DSGVTQTPKHLITATGQRVTLRCSPRSGDLSVYWYQQSLDQGLQFLIQYYNGEERAKGNILERFSAQQFPDLHSELNLSSLELGDSALYFCASSPKTGGEQYFGPGTRLTVT.